This T cell receptor beta chain came from a study of blood T cells in healthy people across ages. Sample-barcoded 5' priming and a J-beta primer mix drove a second PCR of about 6 to 12 cycles. Via MiXCR, TCRdb re-called the 5' RACE reads, giving one row per CDR3 protein. Seen here are about 680,000 distinct CDR3 sequences, around half observed once, and the top ten hold under 35%. This clonotype was counted only a few times. Trimming took 1 base from V and 3 from J; bases not matched to a gene: 8. Germline lookup yields CDR1 SGHTA and CDR2 FQGTGA. The CDR3 runs 18 residues. Material: blood. The TCR was taken from a woman in her sixties in good health. The chain combines TRBV7-3 with TRBJ2-1, with 11 bases that match TRBD2. The CDR3 nucleotides are TGTGCCAGCAGCTTAAAGCCTCGACTAGCGGGGAACTACAATGAGCAGTTCTTC. It yields the protein CASSLKPRLAGNYNEQFF.